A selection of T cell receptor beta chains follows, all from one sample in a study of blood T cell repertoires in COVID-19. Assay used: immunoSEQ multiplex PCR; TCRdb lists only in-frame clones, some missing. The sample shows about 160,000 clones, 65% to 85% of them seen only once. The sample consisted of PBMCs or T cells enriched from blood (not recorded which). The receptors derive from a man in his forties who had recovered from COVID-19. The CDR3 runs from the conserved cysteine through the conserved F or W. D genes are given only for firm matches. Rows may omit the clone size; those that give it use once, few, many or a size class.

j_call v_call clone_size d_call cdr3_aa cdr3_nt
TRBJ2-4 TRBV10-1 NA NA CASSEGGGGLLKNIQYF TGCGCCAGCAGTGAGGGTGGAGGGGGCCTTCTCAAAAACATTCAGTACTTC
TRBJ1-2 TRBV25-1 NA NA CASSSREFNYGYTF TGTGCCAGCAGTTCCCGGGAGTTTAACTATGGCTACACCTTC
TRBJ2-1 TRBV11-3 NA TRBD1 CASSPRDRPLAEQFF TGTGCCAGCAGCCCCCGGGACAGACCTTTGGCTGAGCAGTTCTTC
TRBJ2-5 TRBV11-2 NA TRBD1 CASSLVTGGVETQYF TGTGCCAGCAGCTTAGTTACAGGGGGCGTGGAGACCCAGTACTTC
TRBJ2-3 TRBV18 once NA CASSPRQDFTDTQYF TGTGCCAGCTCACCTAGGCAGGACTTCACAGATACGCAGTATTTT
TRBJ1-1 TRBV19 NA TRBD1 CASSIIRPQGAEAFF TGTGCCAGTAGTATAATCAGACCGCAGGGGGCGGAAGCTTTCTTT
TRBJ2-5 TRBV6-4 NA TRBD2 CASSDGSGGAWETQYF TGTGCCAGCAGTGATGGTAGCGGGGGGGCCTGGGAGACCCAGTACTTC
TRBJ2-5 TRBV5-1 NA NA CASSLVPGGSLGYQETQYF TGCGCCAGCAGCCTGGTCCCCGGAGGGTCGTTGGGGTACCAAGAGACCCAGTACTTC
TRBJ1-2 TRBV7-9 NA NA CASSLVLGGANGYTF TGTGCCAGCAGCTTAGTACTCGGGGGTGCTAATGGCTACACCTTC
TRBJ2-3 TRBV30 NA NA CAWQRETSTDTQYF TGTGCCTGGCAGAGGGAAACTAGCACAGATACGCAGTATTTT
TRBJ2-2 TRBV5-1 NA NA CASSLEGGANTGELFF TGCGCCAGCAGCTTGGAAGGGGGGGCGAACACCGGGGAGCTGTTTTTT
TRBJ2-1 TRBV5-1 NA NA CASSLDGTYNEQFF TGCGCCAGCAGCTTGGACGGGACCTACAATGAGCAGTTCTTC
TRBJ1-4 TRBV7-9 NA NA CASSPVTRANEKLFF TGTGCCAGCAGCCCCGTCACTCGAGCTAATGAAAAACTGTTTTTT
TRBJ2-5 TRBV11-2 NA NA CASSLGSEQGRGRTQYF TGTGCCAGCAGCTTAGGGTCAGAACAAGGTCGGGGGAGGACCCAGTACTTC
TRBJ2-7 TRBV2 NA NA CASSELRQTGYEQYF TGTGCCAGCAGTGAATTGAGACAGACAGGCTACGAGCAGTACTTC
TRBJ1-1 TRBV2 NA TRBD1 CASSGGRTGVLGAFF TGTGCCAGCAGTGGAGGGAGGACAGGGGTATTGGGGGCTTTCTTT
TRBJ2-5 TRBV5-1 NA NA CASSLVELQETQYF TGCGCCAGCAGCTTGGTTGAGCTCCAAGAGACCCAGTACTTC
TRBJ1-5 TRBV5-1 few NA CASSLSGGNQPQHF TGCGCCAGCAGCTTATCAGGGGGCAATCAGCCCCAGCATTTT
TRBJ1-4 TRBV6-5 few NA CASSYSTGGKLFF TGTGCCAGCAGTTACAGCACGGGGGGAAAACTGTTTTTT